The sequence of this TCR beta chain was determined in a study of response to subunit inactivated influenza vaccine. Overall study results and limits: Few additional T cells are recruited per seasonal influenza vaccination, authors suggested.

TCRdb recomputed calls from the RT-PCR reads with MiXCR, one row per CDR3 protein. The sample includes hundreds of thousands of distinct CDR3 sequences, approximately 13% of them seen just once. Trimming took 4 bases from V and 3 from J; bases not matched to a gene: 5. Germline CDR1 and CDR2: MGHRA and YSYEKL. CDR3 length: 15 amino acids. This clonotype was counted a few times. The antigen is undetermined. The chain couples TRBV4-1 to TRBJ1-5, with 8 bases identical to TRBD1. The sequencing used PBMCs from blood, collected 14 to 15 days before vaccination. This receptor was identified in a man aged 45-60 years who received an inactivated influenza vaccine. CDR3 bases: TGCGCCAGCAGCCCCTATCAGGGGGCCAATCAGCCCCAGCATTTT. Translating gives CASSPYQGANQPQHF.